A single T cell receptor (beta chain) is shown here with its context. The target antigen is unknown. This specimen belongs to a study of cytomegalovirus exposure and HLA in healthy donors. 13 Jbeta primers and 60 Vbeta primers were used for the PCR. Clones were sequenced by immunoSEQ multiplex PCR, and TCRdb holds only the in-frame ones, with some missing. Among about 130,000 clones, about 76% were seen once, and the ten largest hold less than 0.75%. Study findings and constraints: High sensitivity and specificity were reportedly achieved when the classifier diagnosed cytomegalovirus status. For most TCR beta V segments, an earlier analysis put the productive rate at about 87% or about 30% of the time. Among TCR sequences, most were rare, though some public TCRs appeared in many donors.

Germline CDR1 and CDR2: SGHDN and FVKESK. The CDR3 consists of 15 residues. Germline trimming cut 8 bases from V and 5 bases from J; bases unmatched to any gene: 8. This TCR was recovered from a man aged 18 to 29 in good health and CMV-seronegative. This sequence joins TRBV14 and TRBJ2-2; 10 bases line up with TRBD1. What was sequenced was PBMCs. CDR3 region: CASARTGGSTGELFF. Written as DNA, the CDR3 is TGTGCCAGCGCCCGGACAGGGGGAAGTACCGGGGAGCTGTTTTTT. The full variable domain, its missing parts supplied by reference TRBV14 and TRBJ2-2, is EAGVTQFPSHSVIEKGQTVTLRCDPISGHDNLYWYRRVMGKEIKFLLHFVKESKQDESGMPNNRFLAERTGGTYSTLKVQPAELEDSGVYFCASARTGGSTGELFFGEGSRLTVL.